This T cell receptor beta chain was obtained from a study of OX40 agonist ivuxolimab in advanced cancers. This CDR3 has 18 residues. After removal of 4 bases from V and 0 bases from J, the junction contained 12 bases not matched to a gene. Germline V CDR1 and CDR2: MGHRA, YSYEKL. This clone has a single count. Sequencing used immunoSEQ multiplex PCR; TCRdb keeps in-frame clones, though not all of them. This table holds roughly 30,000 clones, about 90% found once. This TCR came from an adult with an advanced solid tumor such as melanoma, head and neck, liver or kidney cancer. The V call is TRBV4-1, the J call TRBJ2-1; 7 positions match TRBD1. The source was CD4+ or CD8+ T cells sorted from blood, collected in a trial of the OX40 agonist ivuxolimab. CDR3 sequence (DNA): TGCGCCAGCAGCCTAAGACAGACAGGGTTAAGCTCCTACAATGAGCAGTTCTTC. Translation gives CASSLRQTGLSSYNEQFF.